The rows below give T cell receptor beta chains drawn from one sample of a study of T cells after yellow fever vaccination. Each CDR3 protein gets one entry after TCRdb re-called the 5' RACE reads with MiXCR. The table includes hundreds of thousands of distinct CDR3 sequences, roughly a sixth detected once. This specimen was PBMCs, taken before the yellow fever booster vaccination. The receptors come from a young man who received the YFV17D yellow fever vaccine. Each CDR3 is given with its conserved first and last residue. Fields, in order: CDR3 length, V gene, D gene, clone size, J gene, CDR3 protein, CDR3 DNA. D genes are given only for firm matches. Size is stated for part of the rows, as once, few or many counts, or as a class when the clone is expanded.

16	TRBV10-3	-	-	TRBJ1-1	CAISEPQRTRNTEAFF	TGTGCCATCAGTGAGCCACAGAGGACTCGGAACACTGAAGCTTTCTTT
15	TRBV5-1	-	-	TRBJ2-7	CASSLEFRGPYEQYF	TGCGCCAGCAGCTTGGAATTCCGGGGACCCTACGAGCAGTACTTC
13	TRBV10-3	-	-	TRBJ1-1	CAISLGHNTEAFF	TGTGCCATCAGTCTTGGACACAACACTGAAGCTTTCTTT
16	TRBV4-1	TRBD1	-	TRBJ1-3	CASSQGQGFSGNTIYF	TGCGCCAGCAGCCAAGGACAGGGATTCTCTGGAAACACCATATATTTT
14	TRBV27	-	once	TRBJ1-5	CASSLQGTARSQHF	TGTGCCAGCAGTTTACAGGGGACGGCAAGGTCCCAGCATTTT
14	TRBV4-1	-	few	TRBJ2-5	CASSHPSPGETQYF	TGCGCCAGCAGCCACCCCAGTCCGGGTGAGACCCAGTACTTC
15	TRBV7-2	-	-	TRBJ1-1	CASSLQGTGNTEAFF	TGTGCCAGCAGCTTACAGGGGACGGGGAACACTGAAGCTTTCTTT
13	TRBV11-2	-	-	TRBJ1-5	CASSFSEFQPQHF	TGTGCCAGCAGCTTTAGTGAGTTTCAGCCCCAGCATTTT
13	TRBV15	-	few	TRBJ2-7	CATSSGRVYEQYF	TGTGCCACCAGCAGTGGCAGAGTCTACGAGCAGTACTTC
14	TRBV6-6	-	many	TRBJ2-7	CASSNGESSYEQYF	TGTGCCAGCAGTAACGGGGAGAGCTCCTACGAGCAGTACTTC